Sequencing of this TCR beta chain was carried out in a study of blood T cell repertoires in COVID-19. CDR1 and CDR2 from the germline V gene are SGHRS and YFSETQ. This CDR3 contains 17 residues. With 0 bases removed from V and 1 base from J, the gap between germline ends came to 16 bases. This clone was picked up one time. Generated by immunoSEQ multiplex PCR, the TCRdb table keeps only in-frame clones and is missing some. The sample holds over 250,000 clones, around 87% seen once. The TCR was taken from a woman aged 25 to 39 who had recovered from COVID-19. This sequence joins TRBV5-1 and TRBJ1-2; D remains ambiguous. Sequences were obtained from PBMCs or T cells enriched from blood (not recorded which). CDR3 nucleotide sequence: TGCGCCAGCAGCTTGGCCCCCCGTATCTCGGGTAACTATGGCTACACCTTC. This translates into CASSLAPRISGNYGYTF. Full variable domain (missing parts from reference TRBV5-1 and TRBJ1-2): KAGVTQTPRYLIKTRGQQVTLSCSPISGHRSVSWYQQTPGQGLQFLFEYFSETQRNKGNFPGRFSGRQFSNSRSEMNVSTLELGDSALYLCASSLAPRISGNYGYTFGSGTRLTVV.